The clone carrying this T cell receptor (beta chain) was detected only once. The sample originates from a study of cytomegalovirus exposure and HLA in healthy donors. Primers for the PCR totalled 60 Vbeta and 13 Jbeta. Sequenced by immunoSEQ multiplex PCR; TCRdb stores in-frame clones only, minus some. The data show nearly 65,000 clones, 73% seen once. Sequences were obtained from PBMCs. The TCR comes from a man aged 50-59 years in good health and CMV-seronegative.

CDR3: CASSLRTGTYEQYF. As DNA, the CDR3 is TGTGCCAGCAGCTTAAGGACAGGGACTTACGAGCAGTACTTC. The chain joins TRBV7-9 to TRBJ2-7; 8 nucleotides align to TRBD1. The CDR3 sequence is 14 residues long. J was trimmed by 4 bases and V by 2 bases; bases with no gene match: 4. Germline CDR1 SEHNR, CDR2 FQNEAQ (reference sequence).